The clone carrying this TCR beta chain came up many times. What it recognizes is unknown. Quantitative 5'-RACE with molecular barcodes produced the TCR beta libraries. TCRdb reprocessed the 5' RACE reads via MiXCR and lists one record per CDR3 protein. Of roughly 250,000 distinct CDR3 sequences in the sample, approximately 9% were seen once. These data originate in a study of CD8 T cells in ankylosing spondylitis. Overall study results and limits: Clones linked to disease were reported to show significant enrichment in matched ankylosing spondylitis synovial fluid. A CD8+ phenotype characterized the disease-linked clones, which were relatively rare in peripheral blood. Past research had described some motif variants in reactive arthritis synovial fluid and blood.

Germline CDR1 is SGHDT and CDR2 is YYEEEE. This CDR3 region has 13 residues. Deletions cut 5 bases from V and 4 bases from J, with 13 bases between. V usage is TRBV5-6 and J usage is TRBJ2-7; the D gene is possibly TRBD2 (6 bases). The sequence was collected from a male donor with ankylosing spondylitis or in good health (not recorded which). Sequencing was performed on blood, either unsorted or a sorted T cell fraction (not recorded which). CDR3 nucleotide sequence: TGTGCCAGCAGTGGTCTGGGGGGTTACGAGCAGTACTTC. Encoded protein: CASSGLGGYEQYF. Variable domain in full (rest from reference TRBV5-6 and TRBJ2-7): DAGVTQSPTHLIKTRGQQVTLRCSPKSGHDTVSWYQQALGQGPQFIFQYYEEEERQRGNFPDRFSGHQFPNYSSELNVNALLLGDSALYLCASSGLGGYEQYFGPGTRLTVT.